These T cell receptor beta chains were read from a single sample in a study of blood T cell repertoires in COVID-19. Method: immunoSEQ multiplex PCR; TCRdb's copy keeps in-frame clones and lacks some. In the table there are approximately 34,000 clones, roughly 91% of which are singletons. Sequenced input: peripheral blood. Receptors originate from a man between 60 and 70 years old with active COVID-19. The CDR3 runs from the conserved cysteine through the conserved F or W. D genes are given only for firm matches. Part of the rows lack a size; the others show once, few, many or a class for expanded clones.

CASSLNGEDTQYF | TGCGCCAGCAGCCTTAACGGAGAAGATACGCAGTATTTT | TRBJ2-3 | TRBV5-1 | - | -
CASSQDEDGAGGYTF | TGCGCCAGCAGCCAAGATGAAGATGGAGCTGGCGGCTACACCTTC | TRBJ1-2 | TRBV4-1 | - | -
CSVEAPDRNTEAFF | TGCAGCGTTGAAGCTCCGGACAGGAACACTGAAGCTTTCTTT | TRBJ1-1 | TRBV29-1 | - | -
CASRRDRDSYEQYF | TGTGCCAGTAGGAGGGACAGGGACTCCTACGAGCAGTACTTC | TRBJ2-7 | TRBV19 | TRBD1 | -
CASGWGGRLGEQYF | TGTGCCAGCGGTTGGGGAGGGAGGCTAGGAGAGCAGTACTTC | TRBJ2-7 | TRBV4-2 | TRBD2 | -
CASSSGGGTDTQYF | TGTGCCAGCAGCTCGGGAGGGGGTACAGATACGCAGTATTTT | TRBJ2-3 | TRBV7-2 | TRBD2 | -
CASSERGPFNEQFF | TGTGCCAGCAGTGAGAGGGGGCCGTTTAATGAGCAGTTCTTC | TRBJ2-1 | TRBV27 | TRBD1 | -
CASSQEQGGMPNNEQFF | TGCGCCAGCAGCCAAGAACAGGGCGGTATGCCAAACAATGAGCAGTTCTTC | TRBJ2-1 | TRBV4-1 | - | -
CASSESAGGNTGELFF | TGTGCCAGCAGTGAATCGGCGGGAGGGAACACCGGGGAGCTGTTTTTT | TRBJ2-2 | TRBV6-1 | TRBD2 | -
CASSQHGVTSTDTQYF | TGTGCCAGCAGCCAACATGGTGTCACTAGCACAGATACGCAGTATTTT | TRBJ2-3 | TRBV3-1/TRBV3-2 | - | once
CAWTGLSEQYF | TGTGCCTGGACAGGGTTAAGCGAGCAGTACTTC | TRBJ2-7 | TRBV30 | - | -
CASSGQGAIGELFF | TGTGCCAGCAGCGGACAGGGGGCTATCGGGGAGCTGTTTTTT | TRBJ2-2 | TRBV6-2/TRBV6-3 | TRBD1 | once
CASSYRTGELFF | TGTGCCAGCAGTTATCGGACCGGGGAGCTGTTTTTT | TRBJ2-2 | TRBV6-5 | - | -
CASTAERGTDTQYF | TGTGCCAGCACAGCGGAGCGGGGCACAGATACGCAGTATTTT | TRBJ2-3 | TRBV6-5 | - | few